These T cell receptor beta chains were read from a single sample in a study of shared clonotypes between healthy human individuals. The protocol was immunoSEQ multiplex PCR, while the TCRdb copy is restricted to in-frame clones and leaves out a portion. The sample lists 1,500,000 or so clones, more than 95% occurring once. The source material was naive CD4+ T cells sorted from blood. The receptors stem from a man in his thirties or forties in good health. CDR3s include the opening cysteine and the closing phenylalanine or tryptophan. A D gene is named only where the DNA matches it firmly. Where a row states a size, it is once, few, many or the class of an expanded clone; other rows omit it.

DNA | CDR3 | size | V | D | J
TGTGCCAGCAGCGGACTAGCGGGTGGAGTTGGCGAGCAGTACTTC | CASSGLAGGVGEQYF | NA | TRBV6-1 | TRBD2 | TRBJ2-7
TGTGCCAGCAGCTTAGTTTTCTTT | CASSLVFF | NA | TRBV11-2 | NA | TRBJ1-1
TGTGCCAGCAGCTCTTCGACTAGCTCGGAGACCCAGTACTTC | CASSSSTSSETQYF | NA | TRBV7-7 | TRBD2 | TRBJ2-5
TGTGCCAGCAGCCAAGCAAACCGGATTAACCAGGGGGGGGCAATTAGGCAGTACTTC | CASSQANRINQGGAIRQYF | NA | TRBV4-2 | NA | TRBJ2-7
TGTGCCAGCACCCGGGGGGCGAGTGAGCAGTACTTC | CASTRGASEQYF | NA | TRBV28 | NA | TRBJ2-7
TGTGCCAGTAGTTTGGCAGGGGGAATCTACGAGCAGTACTTC | CASSLAGGIYEQYF | NA | TRBV19 | TRBD1 | TRBJ2-7
TGTGCCAGCAGTGTCGGGCCTGGGAGCTCCTACGAGCAGTACTTC | CASSVGPGSSYEQYF | NA | TRBV5-6 | NA | TRBJ2-7
TGTGCCAGCAGCTTGCCGGGAGCGTGGGCTGAGCAGTTCTTC | CASSLPGAWAEQFF | NA | TRBV11-2 | NA | TRBJ2-1
TGTGCCAGCAGCTTGACAGGGCAGGATACGCAGTATTTT | CASSLTGQDTQYF | NA | TRBV11-3 | TRBD1 | TRBJ2-3
TGTGCCAGCAGCAAGGGACAGGGAACCTACGAGCAGTACTTC | CASSKGQGTYEQYF | NA | TRBV9 | TRBD1 | TRBJ2-7
TGTGCCAGCTCACTGTCTCAAGAAATCGAGCAGTACTTC | CASSLSQEIEQYF | NA | TRBV18 | NA | TRBJ2-7
TGTGCCAGCAGCGTGCAGGGGGCTAATGAAAAACTGTTTTTT | CASSVQGANEKLFF | NA | TRBV9 | TRBD1 | TRBJ1-4
TGTGCCAGCAGCCTAGCGGGAGTGGAGCAAGAGACCCAGTACTTC | CASSLAGVEQETQYF | NA | TRBV5-5 | TRBD2 | TRBJ2-5
TGTGCCAGCAGGGCTACAGGCCGCGAGCAGTACTTC | CASRATGREQYF | NA | TRBV2 | NA | TRBJ2-7
TGTGCCAGCAGCTATACAGGGGGCCTCTCTGGAAACACCATATATTTT | CASSYTGGLSGNTIYF | NA | TRBV7-2 | TRBD1 | TRBJ1-3
TGCGCCAGCAGCTTGCTTTCTAGCGGGAGCACAGATACGCAGTATTTT | CASSLLSSGSTDTQYF | once | TRBV5-1 | TRBD2 | TRBJ2-3
TGTGCCAGCAGTCAACAGGGTTTGGAGACCCAGTACTTC | CASSQQGLETQYF | NA | TRBV28 | NA | TRBJ2-5
TGTGCCAGCAGCTTGGTGGCAGGGATCACAGATACGCAGTATTTT | CASSLVAGITDTQYF | NA | TRBV4-2 | NA | TRBJ2-3
TGTGCCAGCAGCCGCGACCTAGGGGCGAAAAACATTCAGTACTTC | CASSRDLGAKNIQYF | NA | TRBV5-6 | NA | TRBJ2-4
TGTGCCAGCAGCTTTGGAGGACGCGCCCAAGAGACCCAGTACTTC | CASSFGGRAQETQYF | NA | TRBV5-4 | NA | TRBJ2-5
TGTGCCAGCAGCCGACTAGCCCTCCGCACAGATACGCAGTATTTT | CASSRLALRTDTQYF | NA | TRBV5-6 | TRBD2 | TRBJ2-3
TGCGCCAGCAGCTTGGACAGGGTATCTTCAGATACGCAGTATTTT | CASSLDRVSSDTQYF | NA | TRBV5-1 | NA | TRBJ2-3
TGTGCCAGCAGCCGGAGTCCACAGGGAAAGTCCTACAATGAGCAGTTCTTC | CASSRSPQGKSYNEQFF | NA | TRBV5-8 | NA | TRBJ2-1
TGTGCCACCAGCAACGGACAGGGGACAACTAATGAAAAACTGTTTTTT | CATSNGQGTTNEKLFF | NA | TRBV15 | TRBD1 | TRBJ1-4
TGTGCCAGCAGTAACAGGGTGAGGGAGCAGTACTTC | CASSNRVREQYF | NA | TRBV11-2 | NA | TRBJ2-7
TGTGCCAGTAGTATGGGGCTAGCGGGAGGGCCGAACACCGGGGAGCTGTTTTTT | CASSMGLAGGPNTGELFF | NA | TRBV19 | TRBD2 | TRBJ2-2
TGTGCCAGCAGCGTAGGGGCGGGAGCCTCCGAGCAGTACTTC | CASSVGAGASEQYF | NA | TRBV9 | TRBD2 | TRBJ2-7
TGTGCCAGCAATGAACGTGGCGGGAGGGGAGATACGCAGTATTTT | CASNERGGRGDTQYF | NA | TRBV7-8 | TRBD2 | TRBJ2-3
TGTGCCAGCAGTTTAGGACAGGGCCCTTCTGGCTACACCTTC | CASSLGQGPSGYTF | once | TRBV27 | TRBD1 | TRBJ1-2